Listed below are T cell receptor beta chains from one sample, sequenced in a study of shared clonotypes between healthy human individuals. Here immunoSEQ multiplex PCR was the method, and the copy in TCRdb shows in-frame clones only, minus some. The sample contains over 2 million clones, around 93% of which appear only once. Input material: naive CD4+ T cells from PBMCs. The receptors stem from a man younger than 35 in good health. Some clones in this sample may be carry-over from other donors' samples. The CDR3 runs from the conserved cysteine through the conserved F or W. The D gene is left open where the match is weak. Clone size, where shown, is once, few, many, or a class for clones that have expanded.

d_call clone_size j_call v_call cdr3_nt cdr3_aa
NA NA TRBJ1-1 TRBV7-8 TGTGCCAGCAGCTTAGGTACTGAAGCTTTCTTT CASSLGTEAFF
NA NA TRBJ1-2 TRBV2 TGTGCCAGCAGTCCACGGTCAGGGCGGGTAGGAACTAACTATGGCTACACCTTC CASSPRSGRVGTNYGYTF
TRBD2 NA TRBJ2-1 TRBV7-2 TGTGCCAGCAGAAACCTCTGGGCGGGGGATGAGCAGTTCTTC CASRNLWAGDEQFF
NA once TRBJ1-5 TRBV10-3 TGTGCCATCAGTGAGTCTTTTGGGGGCAATCAGCCCCAGCATTTT CAISESFGGNQPQHF
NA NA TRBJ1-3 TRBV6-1 TGTGCCAGCAGTGACTCCTCGGGCGGCGGAAACACCATATATTTT CASSDSSGGGNTIYF
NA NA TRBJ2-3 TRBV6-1 TGTGCCAGCAGGGTCCGGGGCACCGTGGATACGCAGTATTTT CASRVRGTVDTQYF
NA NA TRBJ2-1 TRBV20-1 TGCAGTGCTTACGCAGCGGGGCAGTTCTTC CSAYAAGQFF
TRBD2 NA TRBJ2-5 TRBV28 TGTGCCAGCAGAGCGGGGATAGGGGAGACCCAGTACTTC CASRAGIGETQYF
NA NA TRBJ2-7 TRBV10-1 TGCGCCAGCAGTGAGTACGGGGCAACCTACGAGCAGTACTTC CASSEYGATYEQYF
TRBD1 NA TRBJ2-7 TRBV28 TGTGCCAGCAGAACCACAGGGGGAGCAGCCTACGAGCAGTACTTC CASRTTGGAAYEQYF
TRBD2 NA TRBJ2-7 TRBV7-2 TGTGCCAGCAGCTTAGTGGGATGGGGGGGCGAGCAGTACTTC CASSLVGWGGEQYF
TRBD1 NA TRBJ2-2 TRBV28 TGTGCCAGCACTAGACAGGGGGCGATGCCCGGGGAGCTGTTTTTT CASTRQGAMPGELFF
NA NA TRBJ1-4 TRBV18 TGTGCCAGCTCACCATCGACAGTTGGGGAAAAACTGTTTTTT CASSPSTVGEKLFF
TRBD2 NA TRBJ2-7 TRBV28 TGTGCCAGCAGTCCCTTAGCGGGAGTGGGCGAGCAGTACTTC CASSPLAGVGEQYF
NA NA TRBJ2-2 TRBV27 TGTGTGGGCCCCGGCAGGGTAGGGTGGAGCACCGGGGAGCTGTTTTTT CVGPGRVGWSTGELFF
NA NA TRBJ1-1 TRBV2 TGTGCCAGCAGTGCCGAAAGACGGGACACTGAAGCTTTCTTT CASSAERRDTEAFF
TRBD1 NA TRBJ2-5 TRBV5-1 TGCGCCAGCAGTCCGGGTACAGGGGAAGAGACCCAGTACTTC CASSPGTGEETQYF
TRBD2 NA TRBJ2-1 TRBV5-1 TGCGCCAGCAGCTTAGCGGGAGGGCCTATGAGTAATGAGCAGTTCTTC CASSLAGGPMSNEQFF
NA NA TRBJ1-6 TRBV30 TGTGCCTGGAGTGGCCCGGGCCTTGATTCACCCCTCCACTTT CAWSGPGLDSPLHF
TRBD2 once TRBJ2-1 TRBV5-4 TGTGCCAGCAGCTTGGCGTTGCGGGAGGGCCGGAATGAGCAGTTCTTC CASSLALREGRNEQFF
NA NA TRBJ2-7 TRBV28 TGTGCCAGCAGACACACCGGGACTCCGAGCACCGAGCAGTACTTC CASRHTGTPSTEQYF
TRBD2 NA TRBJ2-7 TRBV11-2 TGTGCCAGCAGCTTCCTAGCGGGACTCGAGCAGTACTTC CASSFLAGLEQYF
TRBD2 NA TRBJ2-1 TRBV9 TGTGCCAGCAGCGTCCTAGCGGAAGTCTCCTACAATGAGCAGTTCTTC CASSVLAEVSYNEQFF